The rows below give T cell receptor beta chains drawn from one sample of a study of regulatory T cells in long-lasting Graves disease. MiXCR was run by TCRdb on the multiplex PCR reads, yielding one entry per CDR3 protein. The repertoire holds about 470,000 distinct CDR3 sequences, roughly 21% seen once, with roughly 7% in the top ten. The specimen was peripheral blood mononuclear cells (PBMCs), collected when the disease was refractory, from a patient treated with antithyroid drugs. Source of these receptors: a female donor with Graves disease. Each CDR3 is given with its conserved first and last residue. Each record gives: clone size, V gene, D gene, J gene, CDR3 DNA, CDR3 protein. A D gene is named only where the DNA matches it firmly. Not all rows give a size; the values are once, few, many and, for expanded clones, a class.

>few|TRBV6-2/TRBV6-3|TRBD1|TRBJ2-2
TGTGCCAGCAGTGAAGACAGGGGAGGCGCCGGGGAGCTGTTTTTT
CASSEDRGGAGELFF
>few|TRBV20-1|TRBD1|TRBJ1-5
TGCAGTGCCCGAGGCGGCAGGGGGCATCAGCCCCAGCATTTT
CSARGGRGHQPQHF
>few|TRBV13|.|TRBJ1-1
TGTGCCAGCAGCTTAGTGGGAGATGAAGCTTTCTTT
CASSLVGDEAFF
>.|TRBV7-7|TRBD2|TRBJ2-7
TGTGCTAGCAGCTTAGGGGCGGGAGCTGATCAGTACTTC
CASSLGAGADQYF
>many|TRBV12-5|TRBD2|TRBJ2-5
TGTGCTAGTGGCCGACGGGGGGCCCAGTACTTC
CASGRRGAQYF
>.|TRBV4-3|.|TRBJ2-7
TGCGCCAGCAGCCAAGAAGGGGGGGTCTACGAGCAGTACTTC
CASSQEGGVYEQYF
>many|TRBV27|TRBD1|TRBJ1-2
TGTGCCAGCAGTTTGGGGCGGGACAGGGCCAACTATGGCTACACCTTC
CASSLGRDRANYGYTF
>many|TRBV28|TRBD1|TRBJ1-2
TGTGCCAGCAGTCGGACAGGGAGGAGCTATGGCTACACCTTC
CASSRTGRSYGYTF
>few|TRBV30|.|TRBJ1-2
TGTGCCTGGAGTGTGGGCAGTCAAAGGAACACCTTC
CAWSVGSQRNTF
>many|TRBV29-1|TRBD2|TRBJ2-5
TGCAGCGTGGTTAATAGGGGACTAGGGAGGTTAGAGACCCAGTACTTC
CSVVNRGLGRLETQYF
>few|TRBV29-1|.|TRBJ2-7
TGCAGCGTGGTAATGGCTGAGACCTACGAGCAGTACTTC
CSVVMAETYEQYF
>many|TRBV28|TRBD1|TRBJ2-7
TGTGCCAGCACCTCCCCCCCGGGACAGGGGACCGAGCAGTACTTC
CASTSPPGQGTEQYF
>.|TRBV7-9|.|TRBJ2-7
TGTGCCAGCAGCTCGGGGAGGGGACACCTGATCTACGAGCAGTACTTC
CASSSGRGHLIYEQYF
>many|TRBV15|TRBD2|TRBJ2-5
TGTGCCACCAGCAGAGAAGGTAGCGGGGGCCAAGAGACCCAGTACTTC
CATSREGSGGQETQYF
>.|TRBV24-1|TRBD1|TRBJ1-2
TGTGCCACCAGCACACAGGGGGGGGGAAACTATGGCTACACCTTC
CATSTQGGGNYGYTF
>once|TRBV14|TRBD1|TRBJ1-1
TGTGCCAGCAGCCATGGGGACAGGTCCACTGAAGCTTTCTTT
CASSHGDRSTEAFF
>.|TRBV5-1|.|TRBJ1-6
TGCGCCAGCAGCTTGGCAGGGTCCACGAGCTCCTATAATTCACCCCTCCACTTT
CASSLAGSTSSYNSPLHF
>.|TRBV6-2/TRBV6-3|.|TRBJ1-4
TGTGCCAGCAGTCCGGACAAGGGTAATGAAAAACTGTTTTTT
CASSPDKGNEKLFF
>.|TRBV7-8|.|TRBJ1-1
TGTGCCAGCAGACGAACCGCCACTGAAGCTTTCTTT
CASRRTATEAFF
>many|TRBV28|.|TRBJ2-7
TGTGCCAGCAGTTTTCTTTGGGAGCAGTACTTC
CASSFLWEQYF
>.|TRBV12-3/TRBV12-4|.|TRBJ1-1
TGTGCCAGCAGTTTCACTATGGACACTGAAGCTTTCTTT
CASSFTMDTEAFF
>few|TRBV10-3|.|TRBJ1-1
TGTGCCATCAGTGAATGGGGTAGTACTGAAGCTTTCTTT
CAISEWGSTEAFF
>many|TRBV6-5|.|TRBJ1-2
TGTGCCAGCAGTTACTCCGGCAGCTCCTATGGCTACACCTTC
CASSYSGSSYGYTF
>many|TRBV28|.|TRBJ2-7
TGTGCCAGCGGGAGGCTCTCCTACGAGCAGTACTTC
CASGRLSYEQYF
>few|TRBV6-1|TRBD1|TRBJ2-2
TGTGCCAGCAGCCTAGGACAGGGCCGGATCACCGGGGAGCTGTTTTTT
CASSLGQGRITGELFF
>many|TRBV7-8|TRBD2|TRBJ2-2
TGTGCCAGCAGCGTCAAACTAGCGGGAGGGCCTTCCGGGGAGCTGTTTTTT
CASSVKLAGGPSGELFF
>few|TRBV3-1|.|TRBJ1-5
TGTGCCAGCAGCCAAGACAGGATGACCGATCAGCCCCAGCATTTT
CASSQDRMTDQPQHF
>.|TRBV28|.|TRBJ1-6
TGTGCCGGCGGATTAACTTCACCCCTCCACTTT
CAGGLTSPLHF
>few|TRBV7-2|.|TRBJ2-7
TGTGCCAGCAGCCCCGACAGTCGGCAGTACTTC
CASSPDSRQYF